The rows below give T cell receptor beta chains drawn from one sample of a study of shared clonotypes between healthy human individuals. Assay used: immunoSEQ multiplex PCR; TCRdb lists only in-frame clones, some missing. Here the sample spans 450,000 to 600,000 clones, about four fifths being singletons. Sequencing was done on a sample of PBMCs. These TCRs come from a woman in her thirties or forties in good health. Some clones in this sample may be carry-over from other donors' samples. CDR3s include the opening cysteine and the closing phenylalanine or tryptophan. Fields, in order: clone size, J gene, V gene, D gene, CDR3 protein, CDR3 DNA. D genes are given only for firm matches. Clone size is stated in some rows and not others, as once, few, many or a class when expanded.

>.|TRBJ1-1|TRBV2|TRBD1
CASSTGEATEAFF
TGTGCCAGCAGTACAGGGGAGGCCACTGAAGCTTTCTTT
>.|TRBJ2-1|TRBV7-3|TRBD2
CASSAPSGNEQFF
TGTGCCAGCAGCGCCCCTAGCGGCAATGAGCAGTTCTTC
>.|TRBJ2-1|TRBV7-2|TRBD2
CASSLGTASGRAREQFF
TGTGCCAGCAGCTTAGGGACCGCTAGCGGGAGGGCCAGAGAGCAGTTCTTC
>.|TRBJ1-5|TRBV6-5|.
CASWSGRGNQPQHF
TGTGCCAGCTGGTCGGGCAGGGGCAATCAGCCCCAGCATTTT
>.|TRBJ1-4|TRBV30|TRBD1
CACRGGVEKLFF
TGTGCCTGCAGGGGGGGGGTTGAAAAACTGTTTTTT
>.|TRBJ1-2|TRBV5-1|.
CASSSSPASHGYTF
TGCGCCAGCAGCTCCAGCCCGGCTAGCCACGGCTACACCTTC
>.|TRBJ2-7|TRBV7-8|TRBD2
CASMGGVAGAYEQYF
TGTGCCAGCATGGGGGGGGTAGCGGGAGCCTACGAGCAGTACTTC
>.|TRBJ2-7|TRBV7-9|TRBD2
CASSMGLAGSEQYF
TGTGCCAGCAGCATGGGACTAGCGGGAAGCGAGCAGTACTTC
>.|TRBJ1-1|TRBV6-1|.
CASSERWGADEAFF
TGTGCCAGCAGTGAACGTTGGGGTGCCGATGAAGCTTTCTTT
>.|TRBJ2-7|TRBV10-3|.
CAISDPYEQYF
TGTGCCATCAGTGACCCCTACGAGCAGTACTTC
>.|TRBJ2-5|TRBV11-2|.
CASSAGPRETQYF
TGTGCCAGCAGCGCAGGGCCCCGGGAGACCCAGTACTTC
>.|TRBJ2-3|TRBV19|TRBD2
CASSIGRTSGRADTQYF
TGTGCCAGTAGTATCGGGCGAACTAGCGGGAGAGCAGATACGCAGTATTTT
>.|TRBJ1-3|TRBV5-1|.
CASSLEAEQNTIYF
TGCGCCAGCAGCTTGGAGGCAGAGCAAAACACCATATATTTT
>.|TRBJ1-6|TRBV27|TRBD1
CASSKLQGVGSPLHF
TGTGCCAGCAGCAAACTCCAGGGGGTTGGTTCACCCCTCCACTTT
>.|TRBJ1-1|TRBV19|TRBD1
CASRDRVNTEAFF
TGTGCCAGCAGGGACAGGGTAAACACTGAAGCTTTCTTT
>many|TRBJ1-1|TRBV19|.
CASSIPGRNTEAFF
TGTGCCAGTAGTATCCCGGGGAGGAACACTGAAGCTTTCTTT
>.|TRBJ1-1|TRBV7-2|.
CASSFEVDKMNTEAFF
TGTGCCAGCAGCTTCGAGGTAGATAAAATGAACACTGAAGCTTTCTTT
>.|TRBJ1-1|TRBV28|.
CASSQIWVNTEAFF
TGTGCCAGCAGTCAGATTTGGGTGAACACTGAAGCTTTCTTT
>.|TRBJ2-1|TRBV9|.
CASSVTDNEQFF
TGTGCCAGCAGCGTAACAGACAATGAGCAGTTCTTC
>.|TRBJ2-5|TRBV18|.
CASSPSGTETQYF
TGTGCCAGCTCACCCTCAGGGACCGAGACCCAGTACTTC
>few|TRBJ2-2|TRBV7-8|TRBD1
CASSQQGATGELFF
TGTGCCAGCAGCCAACAGGGGGCCACCGGGGAGCTGTTTTTT
>.|TRBJ1-2|TRBV9|.
CASSVDGYGYTF
TGTGCCAGCAGCGTAGACGGCTATGGCTACACCTTC
>.|TRBJ1-3|TRBV6-7|TRBD1
CASSYPPTQGAGNTIYF
TGTGCCAGCAGTTATCCCCCCACCCAGGGGGCTGGAAACACCATATATTTT
>few|TRBJ2-2|TRBV29-1|TRBD2
CSVLPQDRLAGVAGELFF
TGCAGCGTCCTCCCCCAGGATCGACTAGCGGGAGTAGCCGGGGAGCTGTTTTTT
>.|TRBJ2-1|TRBV10-3|.
CAISERGINNEQFF
TGTGCCATCAGTGAACGCGGGATAAACAATGAGCAGTTCTTC
>.|TRBJ1-4|TRBV2|.
CASSDMGAGNEKLFF
TGTGCCAGCAGTGATATGGGGGCGGGAAATGAAAAACTGTTTTTT
>.|TRBJ1-1|TRBV18|.
CASSPLQGNTEAFF
TGTGCCAGCTCACCATTGCAGGGGAACACTGAAGCTTTCTTT
>.|TRBJ2-1|TRBV27|TRBD2
CASSFLLAADNEQFF
TGTGCCAGCAGTTTTTTACTAGCGGCGGACAATGAGCAGTTCTTC
>.|TRBJ2-1|TRBV5-4|.
CASSSDSYNEQFF
TGTGCCAGCAGCAGTGACTCCTACAATGAGCAGTTCTTC
>.|TRBJ2-4|TRBV7-9|.
CASSFGTPAKNIQYF
TGTGCCAGCAGCTTTGGGACCCCGGCCAAAAACATTCAGTACTTC
>.|TRBJ2-4|TRBV11-2|.
CASSLGFSKRDIQYF
TGTGCCAGCAGCTTAGGGTTCTCCAAAAGGGACATTCAGTACTTC
>.|TRBJ1-3|TRBV5-1|.
CASSLEGSGNTIYF
TGCGCCAGCAGCTTGGAAGGGAGCGGAAACACCATATATTTT
>.|TRBJ2-2|TRBV7-3|TRBD1
CASSPRQGKFNTGELFF
TGTGCCAGCAGCCCCCGACAGGGGAAGTTCAACACCGGGGAGCTGTTTTTT
>.|TRBJ1-1|TRBV9|TRBD1
CASSVASGQGGSGTEAFF
TGTGCCAGCAGCGTAGCATCGGGGCAGGGGGGATCGGGGACTGAAGCTTTCTTT
>.|TRBJ2-5|TRBV5-4|.
CASSTDRGSRETQYF
TGTGCCAGCAGCACCGACAGAGGTAGTCGAGAGACCCAGTACTTC
>.|TRBJ2-7|TRBV28|.
CASSSGTPYEQYF
TGTGCCAGCTCCTCCGGGACCCCCTACGAGCAGTACTTC
>.|TRBJ2-1|TRBV10-3|.
CAISEGDEQFF
TGTGCCATCAGCGAGGGCGATGAGCAGTTCTTC
>.|TRBJ2-1|TRBV4-3|TRBD2
CASSQDRGTSLLF
TGCGCCAGCAGCCAAGATCGGGGGACTAGCCTTCTCTTC
>.|TRBJ1-5|TRBV27|.
CASNLHWLIVDQPQHF
TGTGCCAGCAATCTCCATTGGTTGATAGTGGATCAGCCCCAGCATTTT
>many|TRBJ2-7|TRBV10-3|TRBD1
CAISEGQGAYEQYF
TGTGCCATCAGTGAAGGACAGGGGGCGTACGAGCAGTACTTC
>.|TRBJ2-7|TRBV5-4|TRBD2
CASSQELASSYEQYF
TGTGCCAGCAGCCAAGAACTAGCGAGCTCCTACGAGCAGTACTTC
>once|TRBJ1-1|TRBV28|.
CASSLPFNTEAFF
TGTGCCAGCAGTTTACCCTTTAACACTGAAGCTTTCTTT